This passage covers 8 T cell receptor beta chains from one sample sequenced in a study of T-cell memory formation after mild COVID-19. TCRdb redid the calling of the 5' RACE reads with MiXCR, one entry per CDR3 protein. The data hold around 220,000 distinct CDR3 sequences, with around 15% observed a single time. The sequenced sample was PBMCs or a T cell subset sorted from them (not recorded which). These receptors originate from a man aged 18 to 35 who had mild COVID-19 (a few samples of this study predate the infection). Cell type and time point are not known.

The chain joins TRBV12-3 or TRBV12-4 to TRBJ1-5; no reliable D call. V was clipped by 3 bases and J by 5 bases, with 5 bases between them. The CDR3 sequence is 12 residues long. The CDR3 sequence is CASSFSDQPQHF. In DNA, the CDR3 is TGTGCCAGCAGTTTTTCGGATCAGCCCCAGCATTTT.

This clonotype has only a few counts. In DNA, the CDR3 is TGCGCCAGCAGCCCCGGGAGTGCGGCGTGGGGCTATGGCTACACCTTC. Translated: CASSPGSAAWGYGYTF. The V and J genes are TRBV5-1 and TRBJ1-2; unclear D gene. This CDR3 is built from 16 residues. V was clipped by 4 bases and J by 4 bases, with 20 bases between them. Germline CDR1 reads SGHRS; CDR2 reads YFSETQ.

This clonotype was seen a handful of times. The genes are TRBV15 and TRBJ2-5, with 9 bases matching TRBD2. The CDR3 spans 14 residues. CDR1 and CDR2 (germline): LNHNV, YYDKDF (reference sequence). J was trimmed by 4 bases and V by 7 bases; bases with no gene match: 7. The DNA for the CDR3 is TGTGCCACCAAGATAGGACTAGCGAGAGAGACCCAGTACTTC. Amino acid sequence: CATKIGLARETQYF.

The chain combines TRBV4-3 with TRBJ1-5; D is possibly TRBD1 (5 bases). The V and J ends lost 0 bases and 7 bases respectively, with 16 bases between them. The CDR3 has 16 amino acids. Germline CDR1 and CDR2: LGHNA and YSLEER. CDR3 nucleotide sequence: TGCGCCAGCAGCCAAGACTTCCGGGACGGAGGACAGCCCCAGCATTTT. It encodes CASSQDFRDGGQPQHF.

The chain combines TRBV21-1 with TRBJ2-3; the table's D call of TRBD1 was not tested on the DNA. TRBV21-1 is termed a pseudogene. The CDR3 totals 17 residues. The chain's CDR3 is CASSNPAAISLTDTQYF. The CDR3 coding sequence is TGTGCCAGCAGCAACCCGGCAGCCATTAGCCTTACAGATACGCAGTATTTT.

V usage is TRBV5-1 and J usage is TRBJ1-1, with D unclear. V shed 6 bases and J shed 0 bases, with 9 bases lying between them. The CDR3 runs to 13 residues. Germline V gives CDR1 SGHRS, CDR2 YFSETQ. The CDR3 spells CASMRQVNTEAFF. DNA of the CDR3: TGCGCCAGCATGCGGCAGGTGAACACTGAAGCTTTCTTT.

This clonotype has just a few counts. This chain joins TRBV7-2 and TRBJ2-5; D may be TRBD1 (5 bases). The CDR3 spans 15 residues. The V and J ends lost 5 bases and 4 bases respectively, with 17 bases between them. Per the germline V gene, CDR1 is SGHTA and CDR2 is FQGNSA. CDR3 loop: CASSPWGRLIETQYF. The CDR3 nucleotides are TGTGCCAGCAGCCCCTGGGGCAGGTTGATAGAGACCCAGTACTTC.

This clonotype has a handful of counts. The rearrangement links TRBV29-1 to TRBJ2-5; D call uncertain. Looked up from germline, CDR1 is SQVTM and CDR2 is ANQGSEA. Trimming left V 4 bases short and J 5 bases short, with 5 bases between. This CDR3 contains 10 residues. The CDR3 sequence: CSVAMETQYF. CDR3 nucleotide sequence: TGCAGCGTTGCAATGGAGACCCAGTACTTC.